What follows describes a single T cell receptor beta chain. What it binds is unknown. Germline CDR1 is SGHRS and CDR2 is YFSETQ. The CDR3 contains 16 residues. The V end was cut by 2 bases, the J end by 0 bases, with 11 bases between. Assay: immunoSEQ multiplex PCR; the TCRdb copy retains only in-frame clones and omits some. Of more than 15,000 clones listed, around 80% are singletons. Normal lung was sampled as far from the tumour as possible, at least 3 cm. These data originate in a study of immune cell composition in non-small cell lung cancer. Points from the study as a whole: Squamous carcinomas (approximately 80%) more often had tumour-associated clones >0.5% than adenocarcinomas (around 33%).

These data also featured in a second study, about CD4 T cells in lung cancer. That work contributes: In vitro naive T-cell priming might explain some blood-derived responses.

V usage is TRBV5-1 and J usage is TRBJ2-2; D gene ambiguous. The sample taken for sequencing was non-adjacent lung tissue. This TCR came from a human donor with non-small cell lung cancer. As DNA, the CDR3 is TGCGCCAGCAGCTTATTTGCAGCCTCGAACACCGGGGAGCTGTTTTTT. Its protein product is CASSLFAASNTGELFF.